Below are 31 T cell receptor beta chains sequenced from a single sample in a study of CD8 T cells in ankylosing spondylitis (TCRdb year 2017). The method behind the library was 5' RACE. Reads for this sample came from an Illumina HiSeq 2500. Through fastp at Q25 and MiXCR, TCRdb rebuilt clones from the public reads, retaining in-frame beta chains. For every CDR3 protein sequence, its rows merge into one entry that carries the most common genes and DNA. This sample comprises approximately 520,000 distinct CDR3 sequences, 5.3% of them detected only once. The leading ten clones occupy roughly 3.2% of the sample. Overall study results and their limits: A TCR beta motif of fewer than 10 highly homologous amino acid variants appeared characteristic of blood from ankylosing spondylitis patients.

Which antigens these TCRs recognize remains unknown. Source material: blood, either unsorted or a sorted T cell fraction (not recorded which). Every receptor here comes from a male donor with ankylosing spondylitis.

The table lists this clonotype with many counts. The gene calls are TRBV20-1 and TRBJ1-5, with TRBD1 as a possible D gene (6 bases). CDR3 length: 15 amino acids. Germline values: CDR1 DFQATT, CDR2 SNEGSKA (reference sequence). V lost 1 base, J lost 2 bases, and 12 bases lay in between. CDR3 nucleotide sequence: TGCAGTGCTAGAGCCGGGACAAGAGGCAATCAGCCCCAGCATTTT. The encoded protein is CSARAGTRGNQPQHF.

The chain employs TRBV20-1 and TRBJ1-2, with 8 bases identical to TRBD1. Losses at the gene ends were 6 bases for V and 4 bases for J; bases not matched to a gene: 4. Germline CDR1 DFQATT, CDR2 SNEGSKA (reference sequence). The CDR3 totals 12 residues. CDR3: CSASGTGYGYTF. CDR3 bases: TGCAGTGCGAGTGGGACAGGCTATGGCTACACCTTC.

This clonotype occurred a few times. This rearrangement joins TRBV5-1 to TRBJ1-2; D remains ambiguous. V lost 0 bases to trimming and J lost 4 bases, with 10 bases between them. The CDR3 runs to 14 residues. From germline, CDR1 is SGHRS and CDR2 YFSETQ. This CDR3 reads CASSLGTAFYGYTF. CDR3 bases: TGCGCCAGCAGCTTGGGGACCGCGTTCTATGGCTACACCTTC.

In its sample, this clonotype was seen many times. The genes are TRBV20-1 and TRBJ2-5; D may match TRBD1 or TRBD2 (6 bases each). Germline V gene data show CDR1 as DFQATT and CDR2 as SNEGSKA (reference sequence). With 3 bases removed from V and 5 bases from J, the gap between germline ends came to 13 bases. The CDR3 is made up of 13 amino acids. In nucleotides, the CDR3 is TGCAGTGCTAGCGGGGGCCCCCATGAGACCCAGTACTTC. Translated, it gives CSASGGPHETQYF.

This clonotype was observed at least ten times. This CDR3 is CASSLAGSNTGELFF. DNA of the CDR3: TGTGCCAGCAGCTTAGCGGGGTCGAACACCGGGGAGCTGTTTTTT. The rearrangement uses TRBV7-2 and TRBJ2-2; D is undetermined. V gave up 0 bases and J gave up 0 bases, with 5 bases separating them. CDR3 length: 15 amino acids. The germline gives CDR1 SGHTA, CDR2 FQGNSA.

Comments on this clonotype: An end of the junction differs from the germline gene, which may be a read error. The chain has TRBV5-1 and TRBJ2-3; D gene uncertain. This CDR3 is 13 amino acids long. Germline V gene sequence: CDR1 SGHRS, CDR2 YFSETQ. In DNA, the CDR3 is TGCGCCAGCAACTTGGGGAGCACAGATACGCAGTATTTT. This gives the protein CASNLGSTDTQYF.

This clonotype was detected many times. The chain carries TRBV27 and TRBJ2-7; 9 positions match TRBD2. The germline V gene has CDR1 MNHEY and CDR2 SMNVEV (reference sequence). Trimming took 5 bases from V and 2 from J; bases not matched to a gene: 4. This CDR3 is 14 amino acids long. CDR3 nucleotide sequence: TGTGCCAGCAGTGGGTCTAGCGGGACCTACGAGCAGTACTTC. Translated, it gives CASSGSSGTYEQYF.

The chain couples TRBV7-2 to TRBJ2-7; possible D gene TRBD2, 6 bases. CDR1 and CDR2 from the germline V gene are SGHTA and FQGNSA. This CDR3 is built from 12 residues. V was trimmed by 1 base and J by 8 bases, leaving 9 bases between them. This CDR3 reads CASSLEGTQQYF. DNA of the CDR3: TGTGCCAGCAGCTTAGAAGGGACTCAGCAGTACTTC.

This clonotype was seen only a few times. This chain connects TRBV12-3 or TRBV12-4 to TRBJ2-1; TRBD2 agrees at 10 bases. The CDR3 totals 13 residues. J lost 7 bases, V lost 6 bases, and 3 bases had no gene match. CDR3 nucleotide sequence: TGTGCCAGCAGATTGACTAGCGGGAATGAGCAGTTCTTC. Its translation: CASRLTSGNEQFF.

This clonotype was recorded at least ten times. The chain couples TRBV29-1 to TRBJ2-3; a possible D gene is TRBD2 (5 bases). There are 16 residues in the CDR3. Germline values: CDR1 SQVTM, CDR2 ANQGSEA. V was shortened by 1 base and J by 1 base, with 15 bases between the two germline ends. The CDR3, as DNA: TGCAGCGTTGAAGGCTCGGGGAAATGGGGCACAGATACGCAGTATTTT. This translates into CSVEGSGKWGTDTQYF.

This clonotype was seen many times. V usage is TRBV5-1 and J usage is TRBJ2-1; tentatively, D is TRBD2 (7 bases). Germline V gives CDR1 SGHRS, CDR2 YFSETQ. Deletions cut 5 bases from V and 1 base from J, with 22 bases between. The CDR3 spans 18 residues. The CDR3 is CASRGALSSGKSYNEQFF. CDR3 sequence (DNA): TGCGCCAGCAGGGGGGCACTTTCTAGCGGCAAGTCCTACAATGAGCAGTTCTTC.

This clonotype showed up many times. The rearrangement links TRBV6-1 to TRBJ2-2; D tentatively fits TRBD1 or TRBD2 (5 bases each). Germline V lookup: CDR1 MNHNS, CDR2 SASEGT. V shed 6 bases and J shed 7 bases, with 18 bases lying between them. This CDR3 is built from 15 residues. The DNA for the CDR3 is TGTGCCAGCAGCCGAAGGCGAGGGGCGGGCGGGGAGCTGTTTTTT. This translates into CASSRRRGAGGELFF.

CDR3 sequence reads: CASSPGQGALVLDEQYF. The CDR3 nucleotides are TGCGCCAGCAGCCCGGGACAGGGGGCCCTAGTCCTCGACGAGCAGTACTTC. The rearrangement links TRBV5-1 to TRBJ2-7; 12 bases fit TRBD1. The CDR3 totals 17 residues. Trimming took 4 bases from V and 5 from J; bases not matched to a gene: 13. Germline values: CDR1 SGHRS, CDR2 YFSETQ.

This clonotype has at least ten counts. This chain joins TRBV9 and TRBJ2-6, with no clear D. The CDR3 totals 18 residues. V dropped 0 bases and J dropped 0 bases, with 13 bases sitting between them. From germline, CDR1 is SGDLS and CDR2 YYNGEE. The chain's CDR3 is CASSVESGGRSGANVLTF. In nucleotides, the CDR3 is TGTGCCAGCAGCGTAGAGTCCGGCGGCCGCTCTGGGGCCAACGTCCTGACTTTC.

This clonotype rates as medium-sized (0.01 to 0.1%). The chain couples TRBV20-1 to TRBJ2-7; TRBD2 matches 11 bases. The CDR3 loop spans 13 amino acids. V shed 3 bases, J shed 3 bases, and the junction held 1 base outside the gene matches. Germline V gene data show CDR1 as DFQATT and CDR2 as SNEGSKA (reference sequence). The CDR3 region has the DNA TGCAGTGCTAGGACTAGCGGGAACTACGAGCAGTACTTC. This gives the protein CSARTSGNYEQYF.

The V gene is TRBV18, the J gene TRBJ2-7; TRBD1 agrees at 8 bases. The V gene's germline CDR1 is KGHSH and CDR2 LQKENI. This CDR3 has 15 residues. V shed 6 bases, J shed 0 bases, and the junction held 7 bases outside the gene matches. This CDR3 is CASSPRDRTSYEQYF. In DNA, the CDR3 is TGTGCCAGCTCGCCCCGGGACAGGACCTCCTACGAGCAGTACTTC.

The chain carries TRBV7-8 and TRBJ1-5; D not certain. Germline assignment: CDR1 SGHVS and CDR2 FQNEAQ. The CDR3 has 15 residues. Trimming left V 1 base short and J 4 bases short, with 11 bases between. CDR3 in amino acids: CASSLERLGNQPQHF. In nucleotides, the CDR3 is TGTGCCAGCAGCTTAGAGCGCCTAGGTAATCAGCCCCAGCATTTT.

This chain links TRBV19 with TRBJ2-7; D is ambiguous. V lost 5 bases and J 2 bases, leaving 10 bases between the germline ends. Germline-derived CDR1 and CDR2 are LNHDA and SQIVND (reference sequence). This CDR3 has 13 residues. The CDR3 sequence is CASSATAAYEQYF. CDR3 DNA sequence: TGTGCCAGTAGTGCGACGGCCGCCTACGAGCAGTACTTC.

This clonotype was recorded at least ten times. V and J are TRBV6-1 and TRBJ1-5, with D uncertain. The V gene lost 6 bases and the J gene lost 4 bases, with 13 bases spanning the gap. There are 14 residues in the CDR3. The germline gives CDR1 MNHNS, CDR2 SASEGT. CDR3 sequence: CASSRGQINQPQHF. The CDR3 region has the DNA TGTGCCAGCAGCCGCGGTCAGATAAATCAGCCCCAGCATTTT.

This clonotype was seen at least ten times. This sequence joins TRBV6-1 and TRBJ2-6; D remains ambiguous. The CDR3 extends over 13 amino acids. The V and J ends lost 4 bases and 3 bases respectively, with 4 bases between them. Germline loops: CDR1 MNHNS, CDR2 SASEGT. The CDR3 coding sequence is TGTGCCAGCAGTGGTGTTGGGGCCAACGTCCTGACTTTC. Translation: CASSGVGANVLTF.

This clonotype has ten or more counts. Here the CDR3 DNA reads TGTGCCAGCAGTTTAGTACGGGGCGCGGCGGCGACTGAAGCTTTCTTT. Translating gives CASSLVRGAAATEAFF. V is TRBV12-3 or TRBV12-4 and J is TRBJ1-1; maybe TRBD1 (5 bases). The CDR3 contains 16 residues. V was clipped by 1 base and J by 5 bases, with 17 bases between them.

This clonotype was seen many times. The chain has TRBV20-1 and TRBJ2-3, with TRBD1 as a possible D gene (5 bases). Germline V gene lookup returns CDR1 DFQATT and CDR2 SNEGSKA (reference sequence). V was shortened by 3 bases and J by 0 bases, with 7 bases between the two germline ends. The CDR3 sequence is 13 residues long. CDR3 sequence (DNA): TGCAGTGCTAGCCCAGGGAGCACAGATACGCAGTATTTT. Translation gives CSASPGSTDTQYF.

This clonotype was observed a few times. V and J are TRBV5-1 and TRBJ2-7; 7 positions agree with TRBD1. The CDR3 is 15 amino acids. In germline, CDR1 is SGHRS, CDR2 YFSETQ. The trim removed 2 bases at V and 2 bases at J, leaving 7 bases unmatched. CDR3 bases: TGCGCCAGCAGCTTAAACAGGGGCCCTACCTACGAGCAGTACTTC. Residues: CASSLNRGPTYEQYF. Drawing the rest from reference TRBV5-1 and TRBJ2-7, the complete variable domain is KAGVTQTPRYLIKTRGQQVTLSCSPISGHRSVSWYQQTPGQGLQFLFEYFSETQRNKGNFPGRFSGRQFSNSRSEMNVSTLELGDSALYLCASSLNRGPTYEQYFGPGTRLTVT.

In this sample, this clonotype turned up many times. The V call is TRBV10-3, the J call TRBJ1-1; D is unclear. The germline gives CDR1 ENHRY, CDR2 SYGVKD. The CDR3 is 12 amino acids. Trimming took off 4 bases at V and 5 bases at J, with 8 bases between the two ends. The CDR3 sequence is CAISAGGTEAFF. In nucleotides, the CDR3 is TGTGCCATCAGTGCAGGAGGAACTGAAGCTTTCTTT.

The J gene is TRBJ2-1, the V gene TRBV7-6; D remains unclear. The germline V gene has CDR1 SGHVS and CDR2 FNYEAQ. V lost 4 bases and J 4 bases, leaving 11 bases between the germline ends. The CDR3 has 14 residues. CDR3 coding DNA: TGTGCCAGCAGCTCCTCTGTCGGGTACAATGAGCAGTTCTTC. It translates to CASSSSVGYNEQFF.

This chain's CDR3 is CSADRYLSNQPQHF. The CDR3, as DNA: TGCAGTGCAGACAGGTATCTTAGCAATCAGCCCCAGCATTTT. The chain couples TRBV20-1 to TRBJ1-5, with a tentative D call TRBD1 (6 bases). This CDR3 spans 14 amino acids. Germline-derived CDR1 and CDR2 are DFQATT and SNEGSKA (reference sequence). The germline V and J ends were trimmed by 6 bases and 0 bases, with 12 bases remaining between them.

The sample holds a few counts of this clonotype. V and J are TRBV7-9 and TRBJ1-4; D not certain. The CDR3 has 13 residues. Trimming took 5 bases from V and 7 from J, leaving 11 bases between them. Germline-derived CDR1 and CDR2 are SEHNR and FQNEAQ (reference sequence). The CDR3 sequence is CASSHSGGEKLFF. The DNA of the CDR3 is TGTGCCAGCAGCCACTCGGGTGGTGAAAAACTGTTTTTT.

This clonotype was detected many times. The J gene is TRBJ1-5, the V gene TRBV12-3 or TRBV12-4; D ambiguous. Trimming cost V 2 bases and J 6 bases, with 11 bases left between them. CDR3 length: 14 residues. CDR3 residues: CASSLFPRGQPQHF. CDR3 nucleotide sequence: TGTGCCAGCAGTTTATTTCCGAGAGGTCAGCCCCAGCATTTT.

In its sample, this clonotype was seen many times. The CDR3 protein is CASSSVRDSPLHF. CDR3 DNA sequence: TGTGCCAGCAGTTCTGTCAGAGATTCACCCCTCCACTTT. The chain employs TRBV27 and TRBJ1-6; no clear D. The germline CDR1 and CDR2 sequences are MNHEY and SMNVEV (reference sequence). Trimming cost V 4 bases and J 8 bases, with 9 bases left between them. The CDR3 spans 13 residues.

This clonotype was recorded at least ten times. The rearrangement links TRBV5-1 to TRBJ2-1; 11 bases match TRBD2. The CDR3 runs to 17 residues. V shed 4 bases, J shed 4 bases, and the junction held 10 bases outside the gene matches. CDR1 SGHRS and CDR2 YFSETQ come from the germline V gene. For the CDR3, the DNA is TGCGCCAGCAGCCGGGGACTAGCGGACTATTCTTACAATGAGCAGTTCTTC. Encoded protein: CASSRGLADYSYNEQFF.

This clonotype appeared many times. The chain links TRBV5-1 to TRBJ2-1; tentative D call: TRBD2 (5 bases). V gave up 3 bases and J gave up 7 bases, with 14 bases separating them. CDR3 length: 14 residues. Germline CDR1 reads SGHRS; CDR2 reads YFSETQ. CDR3 bases: TGCGCCAGCAGCTCAAGTTGGACGGGAAATGAGCAGTTCTTC. Amino acid sequence: CASSSSWTGNEQFF.